The present T cell receptor beta chain was sequenced within a study of CD4 T cells in relation to SARS-CoV-2 and coronaviruses. Trimming removed 1 base at V and 2 bases at J, with 12 bases between. Germline lookup yields CDR1 LNHDA and CDR2 SQIVND (reference sequence). The CDR3 loop spans 16 amino acids. In the case of this clone: What it binds is unknown.

Data came from immunoSEQ multiplex PCR; TCRdb stores just in-frame clones and leaves some out. The table has tens of thousands of clones, around four fifths seen once. The clonotype originates from an adult with COVID-19. The genes are TRBV19 and TRBJ2-1; no definite D call. Sample: memory CD4+ T cells from PBMCs, cultured in vitro. CDR3 sequence reads: CASSIVGDTAYNEQFF. CDR3 DNA sequence: TGTGCCAGTAGTATAGTTGGAGACACAGCCTACAATGAGCAGTTCTTC.